Listed here is a single T cell receptor (beta chain). Source study methods: Amplification of reference gene primers provided the estimated nucleated cell counts. The repertoire was sequenced with immunoSEQ multiplex PCR; TCRdb's copy has only in-frame clones and lacks some. V and J calls and clone size are given by that table; D and trimming were obtained from the DNA. The sample yields around 320,000 clones, about nine tenths seen once. This sample was taken from a study of blood T cell repertoires in COVID-19. Study details: The study drew acute and convalescent COVID-19 samples from the United States, Italy and Spain. PBMCs, B-cell-depleted T cells, or T cells provided the cDNA or gDNA that made up the material.

The germline CDR1 and CDR2 sequences are MNHEY and SVGAGI. The CDR3 loop spans 15 amino acids. The trim removed 4 bases at V and 3 bases at J, leaving 2 bases unmatched. Material: peripheral blood. The receptor was derived from a woman in her twenties or thirties with COVID-19, enrolled during active disease. The chain combines TRBV6-5 with TRBJ2-1, with 11 bases identical to TRBD2. The CDR3 sequence: CASSSGTSGYNEQFF. The DNA of the CDR3 is TGTGCCAGCAGTTCCGGGACTAGCGGCTACAATGAGCAGTTCTTC.